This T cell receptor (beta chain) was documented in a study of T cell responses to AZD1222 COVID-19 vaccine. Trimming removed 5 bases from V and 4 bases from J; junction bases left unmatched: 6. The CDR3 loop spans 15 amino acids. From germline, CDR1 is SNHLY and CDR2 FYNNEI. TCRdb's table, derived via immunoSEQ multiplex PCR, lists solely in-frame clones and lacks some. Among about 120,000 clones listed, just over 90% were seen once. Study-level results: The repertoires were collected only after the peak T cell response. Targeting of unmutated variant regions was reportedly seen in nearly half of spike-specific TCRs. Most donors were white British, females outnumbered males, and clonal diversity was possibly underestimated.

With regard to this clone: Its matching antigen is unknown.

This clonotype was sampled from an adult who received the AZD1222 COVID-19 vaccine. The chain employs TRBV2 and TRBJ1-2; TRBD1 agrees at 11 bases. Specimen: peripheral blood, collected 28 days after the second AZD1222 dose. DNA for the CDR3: TGTGCCAGCAGTACTCGGACAGGGGGCTTCTATGGCTACACCTTC. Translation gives CASSTRTGGFYGYTF.